This passage covers 22 T cell receptor beta chains from one sample sequenced in a study of early T cells in non-severe SARS-CoV-2 infection. TCRdb re-derived calls from the 5' RACE reads in MiXCR, one entry per CDR3 protein. This table has tens of thousands of distinct CDR3 sequences, roughly 9% appearing once. Sequenced: whole blood. All receptors come from an adult who was a healthcare worker with PCR-confirmed SARS-CoV-2 infection or an uninfected control (not recorded which).

In its sample, this clonotype was seen many times. V gene TRBV5-4 combines with J gene TRBJ2-3; 13 bases are shared with TRBD2. This CDR3 comprises 17 residues. J gave up 6 bases and V 2 bases, and 9 bases lay outside the gene matches. Looked up from germline, CDR1 is SGHNT and CDR2 is YYREEE (reference sequence). CDR3 sequence reads: CASSFGTSGVSGDTQYF. The CDR3 coding sequence is TGTGCCAGCAGCTTCGGGACTAGCGGGGTGTCAGGGGATACGCAGTATTTT.

This clonotype has just a few counts. This sequence joins TRBV28 and TRBJ2-6; tentatively, D is TRBD1 or TRBD2 (5 bases each). The CDR3 has 14 amino acids. The germline CDR1 and CDR2 sequences are MDHEN and SYDVKM. Trimming cost V 5 bases and J 0 bases, with 5 bases left between them. This CDR3 is CASSGTSGANVLTF. The CDR3 nucleotides read TGTGCCAGCAGTGGGACCTCTGGGGCCAACGTCCTGACTTTC. Based on the CDR3 plus reference TRBV28 and TRBJ2-6, the full variable domain is DVKVTQSSRYLVKRTGEKVFLECVQDMDHENMFWYRQDPGLGLRLIYFSYDVKMKEKGDIPEGYSVSREKKERFSLILESASTNQTSMYLCASSGTSGANVLTFGAGSRLTVL.

This clonotype turned up a few times. J is TRBJ1-2 and V is TRBV18; D possibly corresponds to TRBD1 (6 bases). Trimming took 2 bases from V and 0 from J, leaving 7 bases between them. CDR3 length equals 14 residues. Germline assignment: CDR1 KGHSH and CDR2 LQKENI. In nucleotides, the CDR3 is TGTGCCAGCTCACCAGACAGGTCTAACTATGGCTACACCTTC. It is translated as CASSPDRSNYGYTF.

The chain is built from TRBV29-1 and TRBJ1-1; D call uncertain. Germline values: CDR1 SQVTM, CDR2 ANQGSEA. This CDR3 spans 12 amino acids. The V end lost 5 bases, the J end lost 1 base, and 8 bases lay between the germline ends. CDR3 region: CSVTSPNTEAFF. The CDR3 nucleotides are TGCAGCGTTACGTCCCCGAACACTGAAGCTTTCTTT.

This clonotype appeared a few times. The rearrangement links TRBV10-3 to TRBJ1-2; 8 bases align to TRBD1. Germline values: CDR1 ENHRY, CDR2 SYGVKD. V lost 7 bases to trimming and J lost 9 bases; unmatched junction nucleotides: 7. CDR3 length: 12 residues. The CDR3 bases are TGTGCCATCAACGAACAGGGGGGCAGCTACACCTTC. It specifies CAINEQGGSYTF.

There are many counts of this clonotype. V is TRBV29-1 and J is TRBJ2-3, with a weak D call TRBD2 (6 bases). The CDR3 has 11 residues. The germline CDR1 and CDR2 sequences are SQVTM and ANQGSEA. Trimming took off 4 bases at V and 8 bases at J, with 10 bases between the two ends. CDR3 region: CSVGQEGTQYF. The CDR3 bases are TGCAGCGTTGGCCAGGAGGGTACGCAGTATTTT.

This clonotype was found many times. This chain joins TRBV5-4 and TRBJ2-5, with TRBD2 matching over 14 bases. This CDR3 spans 15 amino acids. V gave up 3 bases and J gave up 2 bases; unmatched junction bases: 0. The germline gives CDR1 SGHNT, CDR2 YYREEE (reference sequence). This CDR3 is CASSWTSGGQETQYF. The CDR3 nucleotides read TGTGCCAGCAGCTGGACTAGCGGGGGGCAAGAGACCCAGTACTTC.

In its sample, this clonotype was seen many times. This chain links TRBV29-1 with TRBJ2-1, with D perhaps TRBD1 or TRBD2 (5 bases each). In germline, CDR1 is SQVTM, CDR2 ANQGSEA. The CDR3 has 11 residues. Trimming took off 2 bases at V and 13 bases at J, with 12 bases between the two ends. CDR3 residues: CSVEHRGPQFF. The CDR3 bases are TGCAGCGTTGAACATAGGGGACCTCAGTTCTTC.

This clonotype turned up a few times. The chain has TRBV19 and TRBJ1-1; D is unresolved. Germline V gene data show CDR1 as LNHDA and CDR2 as SQIVND (reference sequence). The CDR3 totals 14 residues. V shed 3 bases and J shed 1 base, with 9 bases lying between them. CDR3 loop: CASSMGGANTEAFF. The CDR3, as DNA: TGTGCCAGTAGTATGGGAGGAGCGAACACTGAAGCTTTCTTT.

This clonotype has a count of ten or more. The DNA for the CDR3 is TGTGCCAGCAGCTTAGCCCGGACAGGAGCCAAAAACATTCAGTACTTC. The encoded protein is CASSLARTGAKNIQYF. The rearrangement joins TRBV7-8 to TRBJ2-4; TRBD1 agrees at 7 bases. The J segment lost 0 bases and the V segment lost 0 bases, leaving 2 bases of the junction unmatched. The CDR3 consists of 16 residues. Germline CDR1 SGHVS, CDR2 FQNEAQ.

This clonotype came up many times. V is TRBV7-8 and J is TRBJ2-7; 8 bases agree with TRBD1. The CDR3 has 15 amino acids. From germline, CDR1 is SGHVS and CDR2 FQNEAQ. V shed 5 bases, J shed 5 bases, and the junction held 11 bases outside the gene matches. The CDR3 sequence: CASSLRTGRVHEQYF. The CDR3 nucleotides are TGTGCCAGCAGCCTCAGGACAGGGAGAGTCCACGAGCAGTACTTC.

CDR3 in DNA: TGTGCCAGCAGCTTTTTCGAGCGGGGTCGGAATGAGCAGTTCTTC. Its translation: CASSFFERGRNEQFF. V and J are TRBV7-9 and TRBJ2-1; 7 positions match TRBD2. Germline-derived CDR1 and CDR2 are SEHNR and FQNEAQ (reference sequence). This CDR3 spans 15 amino acids. The V gene end was trimmed by 3 bases and the J gene end by 7 bases; junction bases not matched to a gene: 9.

The J gene is TRBJ2-7, the V gene TRBV18; D possibly corresponds to TRBD1 (6 bases). The CDR3 covers 14 residues. Germline CDR1 and CDR2: KGHSH and LQKENI. Trimming pared 2 bases from V and 3 bases from J, leaving 11 bases between. The CDR3 sequence is CASSPGQGNYEQYF. The DNA of the CDR3 is TGTGCCAGCTCACCAGGGCAGGGGAACTACGAGCAGTACTTC.

J is TRBJ1-4 and V is TRBV21-1; the listed D gene, TRBD1, was not tested against the DNA. TRBV21-1 is deemed a pseudogene. There are 16 residues in the CDR3. The CDR3 sequence is CASPVGGAYSDEKLFF. The CDR3 coding sequence is TGTGCCAGCCCCGTTGGGGGGGCTTACTCGGATGAAAAACTGTTTTTT.

This clonotype was seen more than once but under ten times. The genes are TRBV5-1 and TRBJ1-2; D remains unclear. This CDR3 has 12 amino acids. Trimming took off 4 bases at V and 8 bases at J, with 12 bases between the two ends. Germline CDR1 is SGHRS and CDR2 is YFSETQ. CDR3 protein: CASSHGGGGYTF. DNA for the CDR3: TGCGCCAGCAGCCACGGCGGCGGCGGCTACACCTTC.

This clonotype has a count of ten or more. For the CDR3, the DNA is TGTGCCAGCAGTTGGAGGACAGGGTCTGAAGCTTTCTTT. Encoded protein: CASSWRTGSEAFF. The chain combines TRBV12-3 or TRBV12-4 with TRBJ1-1; 8 bases map to TRBD1. The CDR3 is 13 residues long. V shed 4 bases and J 6 bases; nucleotides not matched to a gene: 4.

This clonotype has just a few counts. This chain links TRBV7-6 with TRBJ2-3; no clear D. The V gene's germline CDR1 is SGHVS and CDR2 FNYEAQ. The CDR3 runs 13 residues. Trimming shortened V by 4 bases and J by 10 bases, and 15 bases separated the two germline ends. The CDR3 nucleotides are TGTGCCAGCAGCTCGGGCCCCCAAGGTGCGCAGTATTTT. Residues: CASSSGPQGAQYF.

V gene TRBV30 combines with J gene TRBJ1-4; D is possibly TRBD1 (5 bases). The CDR3 is 14 residues long. Trimming took 4 bases from V and 5 from J, leaving 14 bases between them. CDR1 is GTSNPN, CDR2 SVGIG, per germline (reference sequence). The CDR3 DNA reads as TGTGCCTGGACACGCGGGGGGGGAAATGAAAAACTGTTTTTT. Protein: CAWTRGGGNEKLFF.

This clonotype appeared many times. The chain recombines TRBV5-8 with TRBJ1-4, with D possibly TRBD1 on 6 matching bases. The CDR3 loop spans 16 amino acids. Germline V gene data show CDR1 as SGHTS and CDR2 as YDEGEE. V lost 3 bases and J 8 bases, leaving 20 bases between the germline ends. The CDR3 bases are TGTGCCAGCAGCTACGATACGGGGGGCGCGTGGGAAAAACTGTTTTTT. It is translated as CASSYDTGGAWEKLFF.

The genes are TRBV5-1 and TRBJ2-1, with TRBD1 matching 9 bases. Germline V gives CDR1 SGHRS, CDR2 YFSETQ. V was clipped by 4 bases and J by 8 bases; unmatched bases: 10. The CDR3 has 15 amino acids. The CDR3 nucleotides read TGCGCCAGCAGCGAGTATGGACAGGGGAGCGATGAGCAGTTCTTC. Its translation: CASSEYGQGSDEQFF.

A few counts support this clonotype. This chain links TRBV13 with TRBJ1-1; possibly TRBD1 for D (5 bases). Trimming took off 7 bases at V and 2 bases at J, with 14 bases between the two ends. This CDR3 is built from 14 residues. Germline loops: CDR1 PRHDT, CDR2 FYEKMQ (reference sequence). The CDR3 here is CASTYGAVNTEAFF. CDR3 coding DNA: TGTGCCAGCACCTACGGGGCGGTCAACACTGAAGCTTTCTTT. Full variable domain (remainder filled in from reference TRBV13 and TRBJ1-1): AAGVIQSPRHLIKEKRETATLKCYPIPRHDTVYWYQQGPGQDPQFLISFYEKMQSDKGSIPDRFSAQQFSDYHSELNMSSLELGDSALYFCASTYGAVNTEAFFGQGTRLTVV.

The genes are TRBV7-9 and TRBJ2-7; no clear D. The CDR3 consists of 14 residues. The germline V gene has CDR1 SEHNR and CDR2 FQNEAQ (reference sequence). The ends were cut back, 5 bases at V and 3 bases at J, with 14 bases in the middle. The CDR3 DNA reads as TGTGCCAGCAGCCTGGACGGAGCGTTCTACGAGCAGTACTTC. It yields the protein CASSLDGAFYEQYF.